This is a list of T cell receptor beta chains from one sample in a study of human T cells and chemical hapten exposure. MiXCR, applied by TCRdb to the RACE reads, yields one record per CDR3 protein. The sample gives roughly 250,000 distinct CDR3 sequences, 7.5% to 9% of which show up once; about 2.1% is in the top ten. Sequences were derived from whole blood, sampled in connection with sensitization to the hapten diphenylcyclopropenone (DPC). The receptors stem from a woman in her thirties or forties with alopecia areata. Some clones in this sample may be carry-over from other donors' samples. Both conserved end residues are trimmed from each CDR3.

j_call | v_call | cdr3_aa
TRBJ1-2 | TRBV30 | AWETGGSYGYT
TRBJ2-1 | TRBV4-1 | ASSVGLAGGNEQF
TRBJ2-7 | TRBV10-3 | AISESPPPEQY
TRBJ1-1 | TRBV9 | ASSVGPSGVNTEAF
TRBJ1-1 | TRBV29-1 | SVEGGGRTEAF
TRBJ2-3 | TRBV29-1 | SVVVRGSTDTQY
TRBJ1-1 | TRBV3-1 | ASSQSARGNTEAF
TRBJ2-2 | TRBV6-2/TRBV6-3 | ASSTRSGRGTGELF
TRBJ2-3 | TRBV29-1 | SVALGTSTDTQY
TRBJ2-5 | TRBV2 | ASRERSSQETQY
TRBJ2-3 | TRBV2 | ASTSEDTQY
TRBJ2-1 | TRBV7-6 | ASSLTAGQFYNEQF
TRBJ2-3 | TRBV5-1 | ASSSGQRADTQY
TRBJ1-2 | TRBV27 | AGSLARTGLYGYT
TRBJ2-5 | TRBV7-2 | ASSLRGGNSQTQY
TRBJ1-1 | TRBV12-3/TRBV12-4 | ASKKGQNLNTEAF
TRBJ2-1 | TRBV21-1 | ASRKRVTLLNDF
TRBJ2-1 | TRBV29-1 | SHPRGSYNEQF
TRBJ2-3 | TRBV29-1 | SVGGDRGLDTQY
TRBJ2-5 | TRBV15 | ATSRSQETQY
TRBJ2-3 | TRBV5-1 | ASSSSVAGGPGKY
TRBJ1-2 | TRBV27 | ASSLSGTAGYT
TRBJ2-5 | TRBV12-3/TRBV12-4 | ASSFVPGQGQY
TRBJ2-7 | TRBV29-1 | SSRTENEQY
TRBJ2-3 | TRBV24-1 | ATSDRGAGVGDTQY
TRBJ2-2 | TRBV12-3/TRBV12-4 | ASTTEGLTGELF
TRBJ2-3 | TRBV5-6 | AGKREGTDTQY
TRBJ2-7 | TRBV12-3/TRBV12-4 | ASSYTSGRYEQY
TRBJ2-5 | TRBV7-9 | ASSFGSVAKETQY
TRBJ2-1 | TRBV20-1 | SAPLAGVVDEQF
TRBJ1-3 | TRBV7-8 | ASSPPGGRSGNTIY
TRBJ2-3 | TRBV4-2 | ASSQAGLGSGTDTQY
TRBJ1-4 | TRBV30 | AWSARGINEKLF
TRBJ2-2 | TRBV7-2 | ASSLVGGLHTGELF
TRBJ1-5 | TRBV6-1 | ASSSRPISNQPQH
TRBJ2-7 | TRBV20-1 | SASGRADYEQY
TRBJ1-1 | TRBV7-9 | ASSLVLSLNTEAF
TRBJ2-1 | TRBV9 | ASSVDLGQYNEQF
TRBJ2-1 | TRBV2 | ASSHSSSYNEQF
TRBJ2-7 | TRBV11-2 | ASSPKGLAGGLGREQY
TRBJ1-6 | TRBV15 | ATSRDYSPLH
TRBJ1-1 | TRBV10-3 | AISDGAMGGTEAF
TRBJ2-1 | TRBV2 | ASSESGFDEQF
TRBJ1-2 | TRBV24-1 | ATSPTDRVEGYT
TRBJ2-5 | TRBV25-1 | ASSEEVRVKETQY
TRBJ1-1 | TRBV20-1 | SARDPGGSDTEAF
TRBJ2-7 | TRBV6-2/TRBV6-3 | ASSYSSTQYEQY
TRBJ2-7 | TRBV6-2/TRBV6-3 | ASRPGDRYEQY
TRBJ1-2 | TRBV7-2 | ASSLVASPPNYGYT
TRBJ2-7 | TRBV28 | ASSLRGSDYEQY
TRBJ2-4 | TRBV25-1 | ASSPPGRAKNIQY
TRBJ1-3 | TRBV20-1 | SARDREFGNTIY
TRBJ1-1 | TRBV6-5 | ASSYTGAMGEAF
TRBJ2-4 | TRBV20-1 | SAGQGAGKNIQY
TRBJ2-1 | TRBV15 | ATLAGRKSYNEQF